This T cell receptor (beta chain) came from a study of blood T cell repertoires in COVID-19. In the study's own analysis: Estimation of nucleated cell counts was performed using reference gene primer amplification. Assay: immunoSEQ multiplex PCR; the TCRdb copy retains only in-frame clones and omits some. The DNA was the basis for D and trimming; V, J and clone size are from that table. There are around 67,000 clones in the sample; 70% to 85% occur only once, and about a third lies in the top ten. Germline trimming cut 6 bases from V and 1 base from J; bases unmatched to any gene: 5. The V gene's germline CDR1 is SNHLY and CDR2 FYNNEI. The CDR3 is 14 amino acids.

What was sequenced was peripheral blood. The receptor was isolated from an older woman with acute or convalescent COVID-19. The chain employs TRBV2 and TRBJ1-1; 7 bases line up with TRBD1. The CDR3 nucleotides read TGTGCCAGCAGCAGGACAGGCTCGAACACTGAAGCTTTCTTT. As protein: CASSRTGSNTEAFF. The variable domain in full, completed from reference TRBV2 and TRBJ1-1, reads EPEVTQTPSHQVTQMGQEVILRCVPISNHLYFYWYRQILGQKVEFLVSFYNNEISEKSEIFDDQFSVERPDGSNFTLKIRSTKLEDSAMYFCASSRTGSNTEAFFGQGTRLTVV.